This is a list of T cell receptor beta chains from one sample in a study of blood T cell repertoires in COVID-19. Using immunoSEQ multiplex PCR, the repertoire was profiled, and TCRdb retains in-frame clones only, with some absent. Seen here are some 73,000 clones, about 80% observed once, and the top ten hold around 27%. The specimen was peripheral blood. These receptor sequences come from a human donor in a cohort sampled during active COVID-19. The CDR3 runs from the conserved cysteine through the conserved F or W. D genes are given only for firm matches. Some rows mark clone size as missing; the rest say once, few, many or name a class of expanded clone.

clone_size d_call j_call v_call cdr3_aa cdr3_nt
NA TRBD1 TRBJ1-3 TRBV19 CASSGTGVNTIYF TGTGCCAGTAGCGGAACAGGGGTAAACACCATATATTTT
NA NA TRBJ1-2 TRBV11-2 CASSLPGLNGYTF TGTGCCAGCAGCTTACCAGGGCTTAATGGCTACACCTTC
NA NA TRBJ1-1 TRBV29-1 CSVTDTATEAFF TGCAGCGTAACTGACACAGCCACTGAAGCTTTCTTT
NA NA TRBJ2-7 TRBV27 CASSSLRPASSYEQYF TGTGCCAGCAGTTCCCTCAGGCCGGCGAGCTCCTACGAGCAGTACTTC
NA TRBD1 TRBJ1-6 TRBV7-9 CASSRGTGGIRGSPLHF TGTGCCAGCAGCCGAGGGACAGGGGGCATTAGAGGGTCACCCCTCCACTTT
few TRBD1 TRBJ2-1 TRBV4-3 CASSRKGAGTYNEQFF TGCGCCAGCAGCCGAAAGGGGGCCGGCACCTACAATGAGCAGTTCTTC
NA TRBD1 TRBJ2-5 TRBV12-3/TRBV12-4 CASTRARGETQYF TGTGCCAGCACACGGGCCAGGGGGGAGACCCAGTACTTC
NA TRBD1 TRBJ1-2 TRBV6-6 CASSYRARDREDGYTF TGTGCCAGCAGTTACCGGGCCCGGGACAGGGAGGATGGCTACACCTTC
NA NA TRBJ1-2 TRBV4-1 CASSQEAGRGGRANYGYTF TGCGCCAGCAGCCAAGAGGCTGGGCGGGGAGGGCGAGCTAACTATGGCTACACCTTC
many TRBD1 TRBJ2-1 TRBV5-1 CASSETGGFYNEQFF TGCGCCAGCAGCGAAACAGGGGGCTTTTACAATGAGCAGTTCTTC
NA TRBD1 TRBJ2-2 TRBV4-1 CASSPGTGKSGELFF TGCGCCAGCAGCCCCGGGACAGGGAAATCCGGGGAGCTGTTTTTT
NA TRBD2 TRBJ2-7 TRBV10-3 CAISVTTGGPYEQYF TGTGCCATCAGTGTCACGACGGGGGGGCCATACGAGCAGTACTTC
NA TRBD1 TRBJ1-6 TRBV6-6 CASRAQGGHNSPLHF TGTGCCAGCAGAGCCCAAGGGGGCCATAATTCACCCCTCCACTTT
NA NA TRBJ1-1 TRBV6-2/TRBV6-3 CASSYEYGGVNTEAFF TGTGCCAGCAGTTACGAGTACGGGGGGGTCAACACTGAAGCTTTCTTT
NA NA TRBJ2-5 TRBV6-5 CAITPGTVVAQYF TGTGCCATCACCCCAGGAACAGTGGTGGCCCAGTACTTC
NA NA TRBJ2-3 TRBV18 CASSPPSGRGGSTDTQYF NA
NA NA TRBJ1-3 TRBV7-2 CASSPGPSAGNTIYF TGTGCCAGCAGCCCAGGGCCCTCGGCTGGAAACACCATATATTTT
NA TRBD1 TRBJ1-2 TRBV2 CASSEEQGAQGYTF TGTGCCAGCAGTGAAGAGCAGGGGGCGCAGGGCTACACCTTC
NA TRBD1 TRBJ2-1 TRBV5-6 CASSLPQGIYNEQFF TGTGCCAGCAGCTTGCCACAGGGGATTTACAATGAGCAGTTCTTC
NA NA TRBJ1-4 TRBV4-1 CASSQGSRGAGKLFF TGCGCCAGCAGCCAAGGCAGCAGGGGCGCCGGAAAACTGTTTTTT
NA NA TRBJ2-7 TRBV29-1 CSVEGRGPEQYF TGCAGCGTTGAAGGCAGGGGTCCCGAGCAGTACTTC
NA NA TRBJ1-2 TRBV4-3 CASSQVRERHYGYTF TGCGCCAGCAGCCAAGTAAGGGAGCGGCACTATGGCTACACCTTC
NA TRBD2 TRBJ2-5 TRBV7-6 CASSAISGGAIQETQYF TGTGCCAGCAGCGCAATTAGCGGGGGGGCGATTCAAGAGACCCAGTACTTC
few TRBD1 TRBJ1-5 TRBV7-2 CASRSDRGGPQHF TGTGCCAGCAGGTCGGACAGGGGAGGGCCCCAGCATTTT
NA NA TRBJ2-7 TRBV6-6 CASRSGRPGLLFEQYF TGTGCCAGCAGATCCGGCCGCCCGGGACTTTTGTTCGAGCAGTACTTC
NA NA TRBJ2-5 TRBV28 CASTSGVQETQYF TGTGCCAGCACGTCAGGGGTCCAAGAGACCCAGTACTTC
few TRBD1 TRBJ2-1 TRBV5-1 CASSLRRPDRVLDEQFF TGCGCCAGCAGCTTGCGTCGCCCGGACAGGGTTTTGGATGAGCAGTTCTTC
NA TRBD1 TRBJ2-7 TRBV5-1 CASSKHRDRGSYEQYF TGCGCCAGCAGCAAACACCGGGACAGGGGCTCCTACGAGCAGTACTTC
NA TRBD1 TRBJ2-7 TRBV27 CASSLPGQSYEQYF TGTGCCAGCAGTTTACCGGGACAGTCCTACGAGCAGTACTTC
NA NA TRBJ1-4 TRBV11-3 CASSPRGTNEKLFF TGTGCCAGCAGCCCAAGGGGAACTAATGAAAAACTGTTTTTT
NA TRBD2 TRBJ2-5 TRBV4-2 CASSPRASGGRETQYF TGTGCCAGCAGCCCTCGCGCGAGCGGGGGGCGGGAGACCCAGTACTTC
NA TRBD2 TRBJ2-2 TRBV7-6 CASSFTGGSNTGELFF TGTGCCAGCAGCTTTACCGGGGGGTCGAACACCGGGGAGCTGTTTTTT